This T cell receptor (beta chain) was profiled in a study of Ad26.COV2.S vaccination and SARS-CoV-2 variants. TCRdb keeps only in-frame clones here, not all; method: immunoSEQ multiplex PCR. The table shows roughly 680,000 clones, with 89% occurring only once. The CDR3 has 15 amino acids. The V and J ends lost 0 bases and 1 base respectively, with 10 bases between them. Germline CDR1 is GTSNPN and CDR2 is SVGIG (reference sequence). Documented treatment: roughly 19 received Ad26.COV2.S at low or high dose, single or two shots; a few received placebo; per-sample allocation not given. After the first vaccine or placebo injection, samples were drawn on day 63. An Ad26 vector expressing Wuhan-strain SARS-CoV-2 spike served as the vaccine.

The rearrangement uses TRBV30 and TRBJ2-1; the D is unclear. This TCR came from a person aged 18 to 59 who received the Ad26.COV2.S COVID-19 vaccine or a placebo. The sequencing here drew on peripheral blood, taken in a trial of Ad26.COV2.S vaccine versus placebo. The CDR3 region is CAWSVGPGSYNEQFF. The CDR3 DNA follows: TGTGCCTGGAGTGTAGGGCCCGGATCCTACAATGAGCAGTTCTTC.